Below are 7 T cell receptor beta chains sequenced from a single sample in a study of monozygotic twins with inflammatory bowel disease. With the 5' RACE reads reprocessed, TCRdb shows one record per CDR3 protein and no DNA. This sample's table has over 200,000 distinct CDR3 sequences. The sequenced material came from blood. The receptor set was obtained from a human donor with ulcerative colitis or Crohn's disease, or a healthy co-twin of an affected twin (not recorded which).

The chain joins TRBV5-1 to TRBJ1-1. The CDR3 contains 13 residues. Germline values: CDR1 SGHRS, CDR2 YFSETQ. CDR3: CASSLRSDTEAFF.

This chain connects TRBV20-1 to TRBJ2-5; TCRdb outputs TRBD1, but without DNA this stays unchecked. Germline CDR1 reads DFQATT; CDR2 reads SNEGSKA (reference sequence). The CDR3 has 13 residues. The CDR3 protein is CSATGGVGETQYF.

The CDR3 protein is CASSSTGLHYEQYF. V and J are TRBV6-2 or TRBV6-3 and TRBJ2-7; absent DNA, TCRdb's TRBD1 call cannot be checked. This CDR3 has 14 amino acids. Germline lookup yields CDR1 MNHEY and CDR2 SVGEGT.

The chain couples TRBV5-5 to TRBJ1-3; checking the TCRdb D call of TRBD1 is not possible without DNA. CDR1 is SGHKS and CDR2 is YYEKEE in the germline V gene (reference sequence). The CDR3 covers 14 residues. The chain's CDR3 is CASSPGGSGNTIYF.

This chain uses TRBV20-1 with TRBJ2-3. The CDR3 loop spans 11 amino acids. From germline, CDR1 is DFQATT and CDR2 SNEGSKA (reference sequence). CDR3 region: CSAATQATQYF.

V is TRBV7-3 and J is TRBJ2-1; with no DNA, the TCRdb D assignment of TRBD2 cannot be verified. This CDR3 has 16 amino acids. In germline, CDR1 is SGHTA, CDR2 FQGTGA. The CDR3 here is CASSPWEVAAGNEQFF. Complete variable domain (other parts from reference TRBV7-3 and TRBJ2-1): GAGVSQTPSNKVTEKGKYVELRCDPISGHTALYWYRQSLGQGPEFLIYFQGTGAADDSGLPNDRFFAVRPEGSVSTLKIQRTERGDSAVYLCASSPWEVAAGNEQFFGPGTRLTVL.

This chain uses TRBV27 with TRBJ2-1; TCRdb proposes TRBD2, but this gene call is untestable without DNA. This CDR3 has 13 amino acids. Looked up from germline, CDR1 is MNHEY and CDR2 is SMNVEV (reference sequence). The CDR3 sequence: CASSPPLQGPRVF.